Below, 26 T cell receptor beta chains from the same sample are listed, as sequenced in a study of blood T cell repertoires in COVID-19. Assay used: immunoSEQ multiplex PCR; TCRdb lists only in-frame clones, some missing. The repertoire includes approximately 84,000 clones, over 70% of them detected once, and more than 5% sits in the top ten. Sequences were obtained from peripheral blood. These receptors were taken from a man aged 45-65 years with active or convalescent COVID-19.

The chain couples TRBV13 to TRBJ2-5, with TRBD1 identical over 7 bases. This CDR3 has 15 amino acids. V shed 0 bases and J 1 base; nucleotides not matched to a gene: 2. Germline V gene lookup returns CDR1 PRHDT and CDR2 FYEKMQ (reference sequence). CDR3: CASSLGRDSQETQYF. CDR3 nucleotides: TGTGCCAGCAGCTTAGGTCGGGACAGCCAAGAGACCCAGTACTTC.

The chain is built from TRBV7-2 and TRBJ2-3; tentative D call: TRBD2 (6 bases). This CDR3 spans 15 amino acids. CDR1 and CDR2 from the germline V gene are SGHTA and FQGNSA. V gave up 7 bases and J gave up 0 bases, with 14 bases separating them. This CDR3 reads CASTPGGTSTDTQYF. The DNA for the CDR3 is TGTGCCAGCACCCCGGGTGGGACTAGCACAGATACGCAGTATTTT.

The chain combines TRBV6-2 or TRBV6-3 with TRBJ2-1, with 12 bases matching TRBD2. The length of the CDR3 is 21 residues. With 4 bases clipped from V and 7 bases from J, the junction kept 23 bases outside the gene matches. Germline CDR1 is MNHEY and CDR2 is SVGEGT. As DNA, the CDR3 is TGTGCCAGCAGTTTCGACCTAGCGGGGGGGCCGTGGGCCTCGCGAGGGAATGAGCAGTTCTTC. It is translated as CASSFDLAGGPWASRGNEQFF.

This sequence joins TRBV5-1 and TRBJ2-3, with 8 nucleotides matching TRBD2. The CDR3 runs to 15 residues. V was pared by 7 bases and J by 2 bases, with 9 bases of the junction left unmatched. Germline assignment: CDR1 SGHRS and CDR2 YFSETQ. The CDR3 bases are TGCGCCAGCGAGCGGGGGATTTCGCTCACAGATACGCAGTATTTT. This translates into CASERGISLTDTQYF.

This chain uses TRBV19 with TRBJ1-5, with a tentative D call TRBD1 (6 bases). There are 16 residues in the CDR3. V lost 0 bases and J lost 6, with 15 bases in between. Germline V CDR1 and CDR2: LNHDA, SQIVND (reference sequence). CDR3 loop: CASSIDWAGGRQPQHF. CDR3 bases: TGTGCCAGTAGTATAGATTGGGCCGGGGGGCGTCAGCCCCAGCATTTT.

This chain joins TRBV27 and TRBJ1-2; D is perhaps TRBD1 (6 bases). In germline, CDR1 is MNHEY, CDR2 SMNVEV (reference sequence). This CDR3 spans 13 amino acids. V dropped 6 bases and J dropped 4 bases, with 12 bases sitting between them. The CDR3 here is CASSPGQLYGYTF. The CDR3 DNA sequence: TGTGCCAGCAGCCCAGGACAGCTCTATGGCTACACCTTC.

The CDR3 DNA follows: TGTGCCAGCAGCGTATCCAGGGCCTCCTACAATGAGCAGTTCTTC. This sequence encodes CASSVSRASYNEQFF. V and J are TRBV9 and TRBJ2-1; possible D gene TRBD1, 5 bases. Germline assignment: CDR1 SGDLS and CDR2 YYNGEE. This CDR3 is built from 15 residues. The germline V and J ends were trimmed by 1 base and 0 bases, with 8 bases remaining between them.

This clone showed up just a few times. CDR3 amino acids: CASSSEGRTDTQYF. The CDR3 DNA reads as TGCGCCAGCAGCTCGGAAGGGAGAACAGATACGCAGTATTTT. V is TRBV5-1 and J is TRBJ2-3; TRBD2 is a possible D gene (5 bases). Germline V gene data show CDR1 as SGHRS and CDR2 as YFSETQ. The CDR3 has 14 residues. V shed 3 bases and J shed 3 bases, with 11 bases lying between them.

The chain joins TRBV7-3 to TRBJ2-7, with 8 bases aligning to TRBD1. V lost 5 bases to trimming and J lost 5 bases; unmatched junction nucleotides: 8. Germline V gene data show CDR1 as SGHTA and CDR2 as FQGTGA. The CDR3 length is 14 residues. This chain's CDR3 is CASSRGQGVNEQYF. The CDR3 DNA reads as TGTGCCAGCAGCCGAGGACAGGGCGTGAACGAGCAGTACTTC.

This clone appeared a single time. The rearrangement links TRBV7-8 to TRBJ1-6; D is perhaps TRBD1 (6 bases). Looked up from germline, CDR1 is SGHVS and CDR2 is FQNEAQ. The CDR3 has 14 residues. V lost 1 base and J 10 bases, leaving 11 bases between the germline ends. The DNA of the CDR3 is TGTGCCAGCAGCTTAGTGGGGGCCGGGTCACCCCTCCACTTT. The encoded protein is CASSLVGAGSPLHF. Together with reference TRBV7-8 and TRBJ1-6, the CDR3 gives the full variable domain: GAGVSQSPRYKVAKRGQDVALRCDPISGHVSLFWYQQALGQGPEFLTYFQNEAQLDKSGLPSDRFFAERPEGSVSTLKIQRTQQEDSAVYLCASSLVGAGSPLHFGNGTRLTVT.

This chain uses TRBV24-1 with TRBJ2-3; weak D call: TRBD2 (6 bases). This CDR3 has 13 amino acids. Germline V gene data show CDR1 as KGHDR and CDR2 as SFDVKD. Trimming took off 9 bases at V and 0 bases at J, with 9 bases between the two ends. The CDR3 reads CATGTQSTDTQYF. CDR3 DNA sequence: TGTGCCACCGGGACTCAAAGCACAGATACGCAGTATTTT.

This clone showed up just once. The gene calls are TRBV19 and TRBJ1-4; the match to TRBD1 covers 7 bases. Germline trimming cut 4 bases from V and 6 bases from J; bases unmatched to any gene: 8. Germline V gives CDR1 LNHDA, CDR2 SQIVND (reference sequence). The CDR3 runs to 15 residues. CDR3: CASSRGDSGYEKLFF. The CDR3 coding sequence is TGTGCCAGTAGTAGAGGGGACAGCGGATATGAAAAACTGTTTTTT.

This clone is a singleton in its sample. This rearrangement joins TRBV5-6 to TRBJ2-6; D is unresolved. CDR1 and CDR2 from the germline V gene are SGHDT and YYEEEE. The V and J ends lost 7 bases and 0 bases respectively, with 17 bases between them. The CDR3 runs to 17 residues. This CDR3 is CASAPNGPSSGANVLTF. The DNA of the CDR3 is TGTGCCAGCGCCCCCAACGGTCCTAGCTCTGGGGCCAACGTCCTGACTTTC.

This rearrangement joins TRBV11-2 to TRBJ1-1, with TRBD1 identical over 7 bases. J gave up 2 bases and V 1 base, and 7 bases lay outside the gene matches. The CDR3 has 16 amino acids. Germline CDR1 reads SGHAT; CDR2 reads FQNNGV. CDR3 sequence reads: CASSLGLTGVNTEAFF. The DNA for the CDR3 is TGTGCCAGCAGCTTAGGGTTAACAGGGGTAAACACTGAAGCTTTCTTT. The full variable domain, completed using reference TRBV11-2 and TRBJ1-1, is EAGVAQSPRYKIIEKRQSVAFWCNPISGHATLYWYQQILGQGPKLLIQFQNNGVVDDSQLPKDRFSAERLKGVDSTLKIQPAKLEDSAVYLCASSLGLTGVNTEAFFGQGTRLTVV.

The gene calls are TRBV6-5 and TRBJ2-6; 7 nucleotides agree with TRBD1. CDR1 and CDR2 (germline): MNHEY, SVGAGI. The CDR3 contains 14 residues. J was trimmed by 2 bases and V by 6 bases; bases with no gene match: 1. In nucleotides, the CDR3 is TGTGCCAGCAGAGACAGGGCTGGGGCCAACGTCCTGACTTTC. Encoded protein: CASRDRAGANVLTF.

CDR3 sequence (DNA): TGTGCCAGTAGTATGGGTCAGCGGGGGGCCCGCGAGACCCAGTACTTC. Protein sequence: CASSMGQRGARETQYF. V is TRBV19 and J is TRBJ2-5; TRBD2 matches at 9 bases. CDR1 is LNHDA and CDR2 is SQIVND in the germline V gene (reference sequence). CDR3 length: 16 amino acids. V lost 3 bases to trimming and J lost 5 bases; unmatched junction nucleotides: 10.

The chain couples TRBV14 to TRBJ2-7; D may be TRBD2 (5 bases). The V and J ends lost 3 bases and 4 bases respectively, with 13 bases between them. This CDR3 region has 14 residues. The V gene's germline CDR1 is SGHDN and CDR2 FVKESK. The CDR3 reads CASSQTGMGYEQYF. The CDR3 nucleotides read TGTGCCAGCAGCCAGACCGGGATGGGTTACGAGCAGTACTTC.

V is TRBV4-3 and J is TRBJ2-7, with 11 bases lining up with TRBD2. Trimming removed 4 bases from V and 3 bases from J; junction bases left unmatched: 5. The CDR3 is 15 amino acids. CDR1 is LGHNA, CDR2 YSLEER, per germline. The CDR3 loop is CASSLIAGGDYEQYF. As DNA, the CDR3 is TGCGCCAGCAGCCTCATAGCGGGGGGGGACTACGAGCAGTACTTC.

V and J are TRBV25-1 and TRBJ1-6; 8 bases align to TRBD1. The germline CDR1 and CDR2 sequences are MGHDK and SYGVNS. CDR3 length: 17 amino acids. V lost 3 bases, J lost 4 bases, and 8 bases stayed unmatched. The DNA of the CDR3 is TGTGCCAGCAGTGAGAAATTCCAGGGGGCGTATAATTCACCCCTCCACTTT. Amino acid sequence: CASSEKFQGAYNSPLHF.

This clone was found once. The rearrangement links TRBV19 to TRBJ2-2; D gene ambiguous. The length of the CDR3 is 11 residues. Per germline, CDR1 LNHDA and CDR2 SQIVND (reference sequence). With 5 bases removed from V and 5 bases from J, the gap between germline ends came to 3 bases. In DNA, the CDR3 is TGTGCCAGTAGTTCGACCGGGGAGCTGTTTTTT. As protein: CASSSTGELFF.

V usage is TRBV19 and J usage is TRBJ2-3; D is perhaps TRBD1 (6 bases). Germline loops: CDR1 LNHDA, CDR2 SQIVND (reference sequence). The CDR3 loop spans 13 amino acids. Trimming removed 5 bases from V and 7 bases from J, with 13 bases in between. The CDR3 loop reads CASSVRQDHTQYF. The CDR3 DNA follows: TGTGCCAGTAGTGTCCGACAGGACCATACGCAGTATTTT.

The rearrangement links TRBV15 to TRBJ1-5; D gene uncertain. Deletions cut 0 bases from V and 2 bases from J, with 17 bases between. The CDR3 consists of 18 residues. Germline CDR1 reads LNHNV; CDR2 reads YYDKDF (reference sequence). In DNA form, the CDR3 reads TGTGCCACCAGCAGAGATCTTCTAGGATCACCGGGCAATCAGCCCCAGCATTTT. Protein product: CATSRDLLGSPGNQPQHF.

The J gene is TRBJ1-1, the V gene TRBV3-1 (or the pseudogene TRBV3-2); D remains unclear. Germline loops: CDR1 LGHDT, CDR2 YNNKEL (reference sequence). CDR3 length: 12 amino acids. V lost 4 bases to trimming and J lost 11 bases, with 14 bases between them. The CDR3 spells CASSPDKSEAFF. CDR3 in DNA: TGTGCCAGCAGCCCCGACAAGAGTGAGGCTTTCTTT.

This clone was detected once. This sequence joins TRBV5-8 and TRBJ1-6; possibly TRBD1 for D (5 bases). This CDR3 is built from 14 residues. The V gene lost 3 bases and the J gene lost 4 bases, with 8 bases spanning the gap. The germline V gene encodes CDR1 SGHTS and CDR2 YDEGEE. CDR3 region: CASSWRQYNSPLHF. Here the CDR3 DNA reads TGTGCCAGCAGCTGGCGACAGTATAATTCACCCCTCCACTTT.

V gene TRBV12-3 or TRBV12-4 combines with J gene TRBJ1-1; no definite D call. This CDR3 is 13 amino acids long. V shed 4 bases and J shed 4 bases, with 10 bases lying between them. DNA for the CDR3: TGTGCCAGCAGTTGGTTGAGCGGCACTGAAGCTTTCTTT. Its translation is CASSWLSGTEAFF.

The chain couples TRBV19 to TRBJ1-5, with 7 bases lining up with TRBD1. Germline V CDR1 and CDR2: LNHDA, SQIVND (reference sequence). Trimming took 5 bases from V and 7 from J; bases not matched to a gene: 11. The CDR3 contains 15 residues. As DNA, the CDR3 is TGTGCCAGTAGTCCCTGGACAGGTCCGAGACAGCCCCAGCATTTT. It encodes CASSPWTGPRQPQHF.